This is a list of T cell receptor beta chains from one sample in a study of T-cell memory formation after mild COVID-19. TCRdb re-called the 5' RACE reads with MiXCR, one entry per CDR3 protein. The repertoire has about 270,000 distinct CDR3 sequences, around 17% of them found once; the top ten carry 20% to 25%. Sequences were obtained from PBMCs or a T cell subset sorted from them (not recorded which). Every receptor here comes from a man between 18 and 35 years old who had mild COVID-19 (a few samples of this study predate the infection). Cell type and time point are not known. Each CDR3 is given with its conserved first and last residue. D genes are given only for firm matches. Where a row states a size, it is once, few, many or the class of an expanded clone; other rows omit it.

J: TRBJ2-4
D: NA
size: few
V: TRBV6-2/TRBV6-3
CDR3: CASSSPATYVANIQYF
DNA: TGTGCCAGCAGTAGCCCCGCCACCTACGTGGCAAACATTCAGTACTTC

J: TRBJ1-2
D: NA
size: NA
V: TRBV4-3
CDR3: CASSQRPGGGYTF
DNA: TGCGCCAGCAGCCAACGCCCGGGGGGTGGCTACACCTTC

J: TRBJ2-7
D: NA
size: few
V: TRBV4-3
CDR3: CASSQGGPGSYEQYF
DNA: TGCGCCAGCAGCCAAGGGGGTCCGGGATCCTACGAGCAGTACTTC

J: TRBJ1-1
D: NA
size: NA
V: TRBV7-9
CDR3: CASSLGGGAFGAFF
DNA: TGTGCCAGCAGCTTAGGGGGGGGCGCGTTCGGAGCTTTCTTT

J: TRBJ2-5
D: TRBD1
size: many
V: TRBV5-1
CDR3: CASSSPGGETQYF
DNA: TGCGCCAGCAGCTCGCCAGGGGGAGAGACCCAGTACTTC

J: TRBJ2-7
D: TRBD1
size: NA
V: TRBV27
CDR3: CASSLYGTGFNEQYF
DNA: TGTGCCAGCAGTTTATACGGGACAGGGTTTAACGAGCAGTACTTC

J: TRBJ2-6
D: NA
size: NA
V: TRBV12-3/TRBV12-4
CDR3: CASRRTKTTFSGANVLTF
DNA: TGTGCCAGCAGGCGGACAAAAACTACTTTCTCTGGGGCCAACGTCCTGACTTTC

J: TRBJ1-2
D: NA
size: few
V: TRBV4-3
CDR3: CASSQDWGHYGYTF
DNA: TGCGCCAGCAGCCAAGATTGGGGGCACTATGGCTACACCTTC

J: TRBJ2-3
D: TRBD1
size: many
V: TRBV15
CDR3: CATSVDRADTQYF
DNA: TGTGCCACCAGCGTCGACAGGGCAGATACGCAGTATTTT

J: TRBJ2-3
D: TRBD2
size: many
V: TRBV24-1
CDR3: CATSEDGGMQDTQYF
DNA: TGTGCCACCAGTGAGGACGGGGGGATGCAAGATACGCAGTATTTT

J: TRBJ1-2
D: NA
size: NA
V: TRBV12-3/TRBV12-4
CDR3: CASGTNYGYTF
DNA: TGTGCCAGCGGCACCAACTATGGCTACACCTTC

J: TRBJ1-5
D: NA
size: few
V: TRBV21-1
CDR3: CASSNQIRPFPSNQPQHF
DNA: TGTGCCAGCAGCAACCAGATACGACCCTTTCCTAGCAATCAGCCCCAGCATTTT

J: TRBJ2-5
D: NA
size: many
V: TRBV7-9
CDR3: CASSSILRGGQETQYF
DNA: TGTGCCAGCAGCTCCATACTTAGGGGCGGCCAAGAGACCCAGTACTTC

J: TRBJ1-2
D: NA
size: NA
V: TRBV6-2/TRBV6-3
CDR3: CASNDAGGGFMSPHNYGYTF
DNA: TGTGCCAGCAACGACGCGGGCGGGGGGTTTATGAGCCCCCACAACTATGGCTACACCTTC

J: TRBJ1-6
D: NA
size: NA
V: TRBV7-3
CDR3: CASSLSAGYTPLHF
DNA: TGTGCCAGCAGCTTAAGCGCAGGGTACACACCCCTCCACTTT

J: TRBJ1-1
D: TRBD1
size: many
V: TRBV6-2/TRBV6-3
CDR3: CASTGQEDTEAFF
DNA: TGTGCCAGCACCGGACAGGAAGACACTGAAGCTTTCTTT

J: TRBJ2-3
D: TRBD2
size: NA
V: TRBV5-4
CDR3: CASSLASLAGTDTQYF
DNA: TGTGCCAGCAGCTTGGCCTCACTAGCGGGCACAGATACGCAGTATTTT

J: TRBJ1-1
D: TRBD1
size: NA
V: TRBV7-9
CDR3: CASSLYGTGQRDTEAFF
DNA: TGTGCCAGCAGCCTATATGGGACGGGACAGAGAGACACTGAAGCTTTCTTT

J: TRBJ1-1
D: NA
size: NA
V: TRBV7-2
CDR3: CASSRNRRYTEAFF
DNA: TGTGCCAGCAGCCGTAACAGGAGGTACACTGAAGCTTTCTTT

J: TRBJ2-3
D: NA
size: NA
V: TRBV28
CDR3: CAGSRGSYTDTQYF
DNA: TGTGCCGGTTCAAGGGGCTCATACACAGATACGCAGTATTTT

J: TRBJ1-6
D: TRBD1
size: few
V: TRBV9
CDR3: CASSEITGDSPLHF
DNA: TGTGCCAGCAGCGAGATAACAGGGGATTCACCCCTCCACTTT

J: TRBJ2-3
D: NA
size: NA
V: TRBV5-1
CDR3: CASCLAGADTQYF
DNA: TGCGCCAGCTGCCTGGCAGGGGCAGATACGCAGTATTTT

J: TRBJ2-1
D: TRBD2
size: NA
V: TRBV12-3/TRBV12-4
CDR3: CASSPAGGPSNPYNEQFF
DNA: TGTGCCAGCAGCCCAGCGGGGGGGCCGTCCAATCCCTACAATGAGCAGTTCTTC

J: TRBJ2-1
D: NA
size: few
V: TRBV14
CDR3: CASSQGDHNEQFF
DNA: TGTGCCAGCAGCCAAGGAGACCACAATGAGCAGTTCTTC

J: TRBJ1-5
D: NA
size: NA
V: TRBV27
CDR3: CASSYRGEQPQHF
DNA: TGTGCCAGCAGTTATCGTGGGGAACAGCCCCAGCATTTT

J: TRBJ2-1
D: TRBD2
size: NA
V: TRBV4-1
CDR3: CASSQVNSGGAYNEQFF
DNA: TGCGCCAGCAGCCAAGTAAATAGCGGGGGGGCCTACAATGAGCAGTTCTTC

J: TRBJ2-1
D: NA
size: few
V: TRBV7-7
CDR3: CASSSTVGNRDEQFF
DNA: TGTGCCAGCAGCTCCACGGTGGGGAATCGCGATGAGCAGTTCTTC

J: TRBJ1-2
D: NA
size: few
V: TRBV6-5
CDR3: CASSLSTGLGGYTF
DNA: TGTGCCAGCAGCCTGTCAACAGGGTTGGGTGGCTACACCTTC

J: TRBJ2-1
D: NA
size: few
V: TRBV7-2
CDR3: CASSRVVGLTNNEQFF
DNA: TGTGCCAGCAGTCGAGTCGTAGGACTAACGAACAATGAGCAGTTCTTC

J: TRBJ1-2
D: TRBD1
size: few
V: TRBV2
CDR3: CARPLDRPANYGYTF
DNA: TGTGCCCGGCCCCTGGACAGGCCAGCTAACTATGGCTACACCTTC

J: TRBJ1-3
D: NA
size: NA
V: TRBV2
CDR3: CASSVSPGNTIYF
DNA: TGTGCCAGCAGTGTTTCCCCTGGAAACACCATATATTTT

J: TRBJ2-3
D: TRBD1
size: NA
V: TRBV7-8
CDR3: CASSATGGRAADTQYF
DNA: TGTGCCAGCAGCGCAACAGGGGGTCGAGCTGCAGATACGCAGTATTTT

J: TRBJ2-7
D: TRBD2
size: few
V: TRBV4-2
CDR3: CASSQTSGTSGGPLYEQYF
DNA: TGTGCCAGCAGCCAGACTTCCGGGACTAGCGGGGGCCCCCTCTACGAGCAGTACTTC

J: TRBJ1-1
D: TRBD1
size: few
V: TRBV27
CDR3: CASSRGYGTGNTEAFF
DNA: TGTGCCAGCAGTAGAGGCTACGGGACAGGGAACACTGAAGCTTTCTTT

J: TRBJ2-3
D: TRBD1
size: many
V: TRBV20-1
CDR3: CSARSPTGGDGFPQYF
DNA: TGCAGTGCTAGAAGCCCGACAGGGGGCGATGGTTTTCCGCAGTATTTT

J: TRBJ2-3
D: TRBD2
size: NA
V: TRBV12-3/TRBV12-4
CDR3: CASSFKRGASGTQYF
DNA: TGTGCCAGCAGTTTTAAGCGGGGGGCCTCCGGTACGCAGTATTTT

J: TRBJ1-3
D: NA
size: NA
V: TRBV7-2
CDR3: CASSLGSGNGNTIYF
DNA: TGTGCCAGCAGCTTAGGATCAGGGAACGGAAACACCATATATTTT

J: TRBJ2-3
D: NA
size: NA
V: TRBV9
CDR3: CASSVSRGLTDTQYF
DNA: TGTGCCAGCAGCGTCTCCCGGGGACTCACAGATACGCAGTATTTT

J: TRBJ2-3
D: NA
size: NA
V: TRBV7-9
CDR3: CASGSLADLTDTQYF
DNA: TGTGCCAGCGGCTCATTAGCGGACCTTACAGATACGCAGTATTTT

J: TRBJ2-3
D: TRBD1
size: NA
V: TRBV9
CDR3: CASSVGTGGMTDTQYF
DNA: TGTGCCAGCAGCGTAGGGACAGGGGGCATGACAGATACGCAGTATTTT

J: TRBJ1-1
D: NA
size: few
V: TRBV7-9
CDR3: CASSPSGGNTEAFF
DNA: TGTGCCAGCAGCCCTTCCGGGGGGAACACTGAAGCTTTCTTT

J: TRBJ2-3
D: NA
size: few
V: TRBV20-1
CDR3: CSARDSGGSTDTQYF
DNA: TGCAGTGCTAGAGATTCAGGCGGGAGCACAGATACGCAGTATTTT

J: TRBJ1-5
D: NA
size: NA
V: TRBV15
CDR3: CATSTGAGGNQPQHF
DNA: TGTGCCACCAGCACGGGGGCAGGGGGCAATCAGCCCCAGCATTTT

J: TRBJ2-3
D: NA
size: NA
V: TRBV24-1
CDR3: CATSLTDTQYF
DNA: TGTGCCACCAGCCTCACAGATACGCAGTATTTT

J: TRBJ2-2
D: TRBD2
size: NA
V: TRBV5-1
CDR3: CASSPERGAYTGELFF
DNA: TGCGCCAGCAGCCCAGAGCGGGGGGCCTACACCGGGGAGCTGTTTTTT

J: TRBJ2-7
D: NA
size: NA
V: TRBV7-2
CDR3: CASSSTPYEQYF
DNA: TGTGCCAGCAGCTCCACACCCTACGAGCAGTACTTC

J: TRBJ2-4
D: NA
size: NA
V: TRBV4-1
CDR3: CASSQEGDIGGIQYF
DNA: TGCGCCAGCAGCCAAGAAGGGGACATCGGGGGCATTCAGTACTTC

J: TRBJ1-4
D: TRBD1
size: few
V: TRBV4-1
CDR3: CASSPTGGRNELFF
DNA: TGCGCCAGCAGCCCGACAGGGGGTCGCAACGAACTGTTTTTT

J: TRBJ1-2
D: NA
size: NA
V: TRBV15
CDR3: CATSMRENYGYTF
DNA: TGTGCCACCAGTATGCGAGAGAACTATGGCTACACCTTC